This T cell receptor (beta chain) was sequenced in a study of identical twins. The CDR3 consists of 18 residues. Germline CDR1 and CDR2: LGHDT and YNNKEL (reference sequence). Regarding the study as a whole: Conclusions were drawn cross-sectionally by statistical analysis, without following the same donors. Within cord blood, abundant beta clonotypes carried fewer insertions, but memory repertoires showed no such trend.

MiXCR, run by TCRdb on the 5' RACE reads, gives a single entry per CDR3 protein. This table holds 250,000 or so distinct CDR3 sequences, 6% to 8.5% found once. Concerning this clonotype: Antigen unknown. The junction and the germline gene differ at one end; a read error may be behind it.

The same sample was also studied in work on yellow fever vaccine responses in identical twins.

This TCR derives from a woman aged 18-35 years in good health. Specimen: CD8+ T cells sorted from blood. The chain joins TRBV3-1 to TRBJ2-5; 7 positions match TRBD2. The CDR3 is CASCQDQIGAGLQETQYF. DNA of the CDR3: TGTGCCAGCTGCCAAGACCAGATAGGGGCGGGACTACAAGAGACCCAGTACTTC.